This T cell receptor (beta chain) was recovered during a study of T cell repertoires in cytomegalovirus infection. TCRdb re-derived calls from the reads in MiXCR, one entry per CDR3 protein. The data contain some 700,000 distinct CDR3 sequences, around a third of them singletons. This clonotype was found a few times. The antigen is not known. The CDR3 is 15 amino acids. Trimming at V came to 7 bases and at J to 0 bases, leaving 6 bases not matched to a gene. Regarding the study as a whole: The study identified carriers of CMV plus the relevant HLA from cumulative public TCR beta family frequency.

The sequence came from a human donor in good health (CMV status not recorded). Some clones in this sample may be carry-over from other donors' samples. This chain connects TRBV12-3 or TRBV12-4 to TRBJ2-1; 7 positions match TRBD1. Sequencing was performed on cultured PBMCs, taken from culture after CMV antigen stimulation. In DNA, the CDR3 is TGTGCCAGCACGGGGACAGATCCCTCCTACAATGAGCAGTTCTTC. This codes for CASTGTDPSYNEQFF.